The next 24 T cell receptor beta chains were all read from a single sample in a study of tumor-infiltrating lymphocytes in primary liver carcinoma. The template, roughly 550 ng total RNA, yielded TCR beta cDNA made with a constant-region primer. Libraries for TCR beta were built through three nested multiplex PCR rounds, which together made up a slightly modified ARM-PCR procedure. Forward primers for TRBV1-TRBV30 and a C-beta reverse primer served the first two PCR rounds, at roughly 10 cycles each. TCRdb re-called the multiplex PCR reads through MiXCR, storing one row per CDR3 protein. The sample lists around 330,000 distinct CDR3 sequences, around 50% occurring once. For blood RNA, unsorted whole blood served as the source, and germline DNA was extracted too. Sequencing was done on a sample of peripheral blood. The receptor source for this set is a woman aged 25 to 45 with primary liver carcinoma and hepatitis B virus infection.

The rearrangement joins TRBV4-1 to TRBJ1-1, with D possibly matching TRBD1 (6 bases). This CDR3 region has 12 residues. From germline, CDR1 is MGHRA and CDR2 YSYEKL. V lost 4 bases, J lost 8 bases, and 11 bases lay in between. The CDR3 bases are TGCGCCAGCAGCCGCACAGGGAGGGAAGCTTTCTTT. Protein product: CASSRTGREAFF.

This clonotype was detected ten times or more. This sequence joins TRBV12-3 or TRBV12-4 and TRBJ2-5; the match to TRBD2 covers 13 bases. The junction had 10 bases not matched to a gene; V was cut back by 2 bases and J by 7 bases. The CDR3 runs to 17 residues. For the CDR3, the DNA is TGTGCCAGCAGTTTATCCGGGACTAGCGGGACGGTTCGGACCCAGTACTTC. Its protein is CASSLSGTSGTVRTQYF.

Notes on this clonotype: Germline is not matched at one junction end, which may reflect a read error. This chain links TRBV11-2 with TRBJ2-3, with D uncertain. CDR1 is SGHAT, CDR2 FQNNGV, per germline. This CDR3 is 15 amino acids long. DNA of the CDR3: TGTGCCAGCAGCTTATATGGCATTCCCACAGATACGCAGTATTTC. This encodes CASSLYGIPTDTQYF.

V usage is TRBV29-1 and J usage is TRBJ2-2; D is perhaps TRBD1 (6 bases). The V gene lost 6 bases and the J gene lost 13 bases, with 21 bases spanning the gap. CDR3 size: 13 residues. Germline V lookup: CDR1 SQVTM, CDR2 ANQGSEA. CDR3 sequence reads: CSVPDWLTRGLFF. DNA of the CDR3: TGCAGCGTGCCAGATTGGCTCACCAGGGGGCTGTTTTTT.

Comments on this clonotype: One end of the junction does not line up with germline, which may come from a read error. This rearrangement joins TRBV4-2 to TRBJ2-3; TRBD1 agrees at 9 bases. Germline V CDR1 and CDR2: LGHNA, YNFKEQ. CDR3 length: 15 residues. In DNA, the CDR3 is TGTGCCAGCAGCCCCGGACAGGGGAACACAGATGCGCAGTATTTT. It translates to CASSPGQGNTDAQYF.

The sample holds a few counts of this clonotype. This sequence joins TRBV30 and TRBJ2-2; D not resolved. The CDR3 loop spans 12 amino acids. V was pared by 3 bases and J by 8 bases, with 10 bases between. The germline gives CDR1 GTSNPN, CDR2 SVGIG (reference sequence). This CDR3 is CAWSRGEGELFF. CDR3 in DNA: TGTGCCTGGAGCCGTGGTGAAGGGGAGCTGTTTTTT.

On this clonotype itself: An end of the junction differs from the germline gene, which may be a read error. V gene TRBV4-2 combines with J gene TRBJ1-2, with D possibly TRBD1 on 5 matching bases. CDR1 is LGHNA, CDR2 YNFKEQ, per germline. The CDR3 has 16 amino acids. CDR3 region: CASSQNAWGSDYGYTF. CDR3 DNA sequence: TGTGCCAGTAGCCAAAATGCGTGGGGCTCGGACTATGGCTACACCTTC.

V is TRBV6-1 and J is TRBJ2-3, with D possibly matching TRBD2 (6 bases). The CDR3 is 13 amino acids. Germline lookup yields CDR1 MNHNS and CDR2 SASEGT. The V gene lost 8 bases and the J gene lost 11 bases, with 20 bases spanning the gap. The CDR3 DNA is TGTGCCAGCGCTGGGACTTACCGGGTGGTGCAGTATTTT. Translating gives CASAGTYRVVQYF.

There are many counts of this clonotype. This chain connects TRBV4-1 to TRBJ1-6; no clear D gene. Germline values: CDR1 MGHRA, CDR2 YSYEKL. V was pared by 0 bases and J by 6 bases, with 9 bases between. The length of the CDR3 is 15 residues. CDR3 nucleotide sequence: TGCGCCAGCAGCCAAGATGGCGCGGGTAATTCACCCCTCCACTTT. Translating gives CASSQDGAGNSPLHF.

With regard to this clonotype: Given the absence of the conserved phenylalanine or tryptophan at the CDR3 end, a read error is likely. V gene TRBV11-3 combines with J gene TRBJ2-1; 7 bases are shared with TRBD2. The CDR3 runs 15 residues. CDR1 is SGHNT and CDR2 is YENEEA in the germline V gene. Trimming took 6 bases from V and 4 from J; bases not matched to a gene: 9. For the CDR3, the DNA is TGTGCCAGCAGTTCGCGGGAGTCCGGATACAATGAGCAGTTCCTC. Amino acids: CASSSRESGYNEQFL.

This clonotype has a handful of counts. The chain is built from TRBV12-3 or TRBV12-4 and TRBJ1-5, with D unclear. The length of the CDR3 is 13 residues. V lost 6 bases and J 6 bases, leaving 12 bases between the germline ends. The CDR3 is CASSDLLGQPQHF. The DNA for the CDR3 is TGTGCCAGCAGCGACCTGCTGGGTCAGCCCCAGCATTTT.

There are a few counts of this clonotype. The genes are TRBV13 and TRBJ2-2; D might be TRBD2 (5 bases). Per the germline V gene, CDR1 is PRHDT and CDR2 is FYEKMQ (reference sequence). The CDR3 has 17 residues. V was clipped by 5 bases and J by 0 bases, with 16 bases between them. CDR3 DNA: TGTGCCAGCAGCCCACCTCGTAGCGAAGCGAACACCGGGGAGCTGTTTTTT. Translation: CASSPPRSEANTGELFF.

This clonotype was detected only once. One junction end does not reproduce the germline sequence, and a read error may be involved. This chain joins TRBV10-2 and TRBJ2-2, with D perhaps matching TRBD2 (6 bases). The CDR3 totals 13 residues. Germline V gives CDR1 WSHSY, CDR2 SAAADI. The CDR3 loop is CASSLPLGGELSF. The CDR3, as DNA: TGCGCCAGCAGTCTCCCTCTTGGCGGGGAGCTGTCTTTT.

This clonotype was picked up a small number of times. The junction departs from germline at one end; a sequencing error may be responsible. The J gene is TRBJ2-1, the V gene TRBV7-9; 10 bases are shared with TRBD2. Germline CDR1 reads SEHNR; CDR2 reads FQNEAQ (reference sequence). This CDR3 comprises 15 residues. CDR3 in amino acids: CASILAGGPYNEQFF. CDR3 nucleotide sequence: TGTGCCAGCATCTTAGCGGGAGGCCCCTACAATGAGCAGTTCTTC.

In this sample, this clonotype turned up many times. The V call is TRBV11-2, the J call TRBJ2-5, with D tentatively TRBD1 (5 bases). Trimming left V 4 bases short and J 1 base short, with 16 bases between. Germline V gives CDR1 SGHAT, CDR2 FQNNGV. The CDR3 has 16 amino acids. CDR3: CASSSPPPGSQETQYF. Here the CDR3 DNA reads TGTGCCAGCAGCTCCCCCCCCCCAGGGTCCCAAGAGACCCAGTACTTC.

The rearrangement uses TRBV6-5 and TRBJ1-5; no definite D call. The CDR3 is 14 residues long. V was pared by 0 bases and J by 6 bases, with 9 bases between. Germline V CDR1 and CDR2: MNHEY, SVGAGI. The CDR3 nucleotides read TGTGCCAGCAGTTACTCTGGAGGCATTCAGCCCCAGCATTTT. Translated, it gives CASSYSGGIQPQHF.

This chain connects TRBV10-1 to TRBJ2-1; D gene unclear. V gave up 8 bases and J gave up 2 bases, with 16 bases separating them. The CDR3 length is 15 residues. In germline, CDR1 is WNHNN, CDR2 SYGVQD (reference sequence). The CDR3: CASCLVCETYNEQFF. The CDR3, as DNA: TGCGCCAGCTGTCTTGTATGCGAGACCTACAATGAGCAGTTCTTC.

This clonotype was found once. Since no conserved phenylalanine or tryptophan closes the CDR3, a read error is the likely cause. The gene calls are TRBV11-2 and TRBJ1-1; 7 positions agree with TRBD1. The V and J ends lost 3 bases and 3 bases, in that order; junction bases with no gene match: 4. CDR1 is SGHAT and CDR2 is FQNNGV in the germline V gene. The CDR3 sequence is 14 residues long. The CDR3 protein is CASSFTGVYTEAFV. In nucleotides, the CDR3 is TGTGCCAGCAGCTTTACAGGGGTTTACACTGAAGCTTTCGTT.

This clonotype came up once. This chain links TRBV12-3 or TRBV12-4 with TRBJ2-7; D is ambiguous. V lost 4 bases and J lost 7, with 17 bases in between. The CDR3 consists of 14 residues. The CDR3 loop reads CASSYDTFYNEQYF. As DNA, the CDR3 is TGTGCCAGCAGTTATGATACTTTCTACAATGAGCAGTACTTC.

The V and J genes are TRBV11-3 and TRBJ2-7; D unclear. The CDR3 covers 14 residues. Germline CDR1 is SGHNT and CDR2 is YENEEA. The V and J ends lost 3 bases and 6 bases respectively, with 15 bases between them. The CDR3 DNA reads as TGTGCCAGCAGCTTCACGGAAAGACTCTGCGAGCAGTACTTC. This translates into CASSFTERLCEQYF.

Concerning this clonotype: At one end the junction does not follow the germline gene, possibly because of a read error. This rearrangement joins TRBV5-6 to TRBJ2-7; tentative D call: TRBD1 (6 bases). The CDR3 consists of 12 residues. Germline CDR1 reads SGHDT; CDR2 reads YYEEEE. DNA for the CDR3: TGTGCCAGCAGCTATACTCAAGGGGGTAGGGACTTC. Its translation is CASSYTQGGRDF.

This clonotype was recorded a few times. The rearrangement joins TRBV6-1 to TRBJ2-1, with 7 bases lining up with TRBD1. The CDR3 totals 16 residues. The germline V gene has CDR1 MNHNS and CDR2 SASEGT. After removal of 4 bases from V and 5 bases from J, the junction contained 11 bases not matched to a gene. The CDR3 reads CASSGHSTGQNNEQFF. The CDR3 DNA is TGTGCCAGCAGTGGCCACTCGACGGGACAGAACAATGAGCAGTTCTTC.

This clonotype was seen a single time. A read error may explain this, as a much larger clone is one base away. The chain employs TRBV12-3 or TRBV12-4 and TRBJ1-1; no definite D call. There are 12 residues in the CDR3. Trimming shortened V by 3 bases and J by 4 bases, and 6 bases separated the two germline ends. CDR3 nucleotides: TGTGCCAGCAGTTTCCGTGGCACTGAAGCTTTCTTT. The encoded protein is CASSFRGTEAFF.

This clonotype was counted a single time. With a much larger clone just one base away, this may be a read error. Since no conserved phenylalanine or tryptophan closes the CDR3, a read error is the likely cause. The chain recombines TRBV29-1 with TRBJ1-1; D is unclear. Between the trimmed V and J ends, which lost 2 bases and 1 base, there was a span of 8 bases. This CDR3 comprises 13 residues. Germline V gene data show CDR1 as SQVTM and CDR2 as ANQGSEA. Here the CDR3 reads CSVEPHPNTEAFL. In DNA, the CDR3 is TGCAGCGTTGAACCTCACCCGAACACTGAAGCTTTCTTA.